The T cell receptor (beta chain) under discussion was sequenced for a study of T cell clonality in common variable immunodeficiency. The CDR3 is 15 residues long. The germline V gene has CDR1 GTSNPN and CDR2 SVGIG (reference sequence). J lost 6 bases, V lost 2 bases, and 6 bases had no gene match. Libraries were prepared by immunoSEQ multiplex PCR; TCRdb keeps only in-frame clonotypes and omits some of them. The sample includes 30,000 or so clones, none of them occurring once. This clone was seen at least ten times. The read gets to within 3 residues of the CDR3 end, and the germline J gene fills in the rest.

The sequenced sample consisted of peripheral blood mononuclear cells. The chain combines TRBV30 with TRBJ2-1; TRBD2 aligns across 11 bases. This TCR was sampled from a person between 18 and 75 years old in good health. CDR3 in amino acids: CAWSLGLAGGNEQFF. The sequenced CDR3 bases are TGTGCCTGGAGTCTCGGGCTAGCGGGAGGCAATGAG.